These T cell receptor beta chains were read from a single sample in a study of T cells after yellow fever vaccination. TCRdb used MiXCR to reprocess the 5' RACE reads, holding one entry per CDR3 protein. The sample contains about 45,000 distinct CDR3 sequences, roughly 6.4% of which appear only once. This specimen was CD8+ T cells not binding an NS4B(214-222) dextramer, sorted from PBMCs, taken 45 days after the yellow fever booster vaccination. Source of these receptors: a man aged 30-40 years who received the YFV17D yellow fever vaccine. Both conserved end residues are part of each CDR3. A D gene is named only where the DNA matches it firmly. Part of the rows lack a size; the others show once, few, many or a class for expanded clones.

>13|TRBV20-1|.|TRBJ2-2|many
CSARWWETGELFF
TGCAGTGCTAGATGGTGGGAGACCGGGGAGCTGTTTTTT
>17|TRBV5-1|.|TRBJ2-2|many
CASSLAGSGAPTGELFF
TGCGCCAGCAGCTTGGCCGGTTCAGGGGCTCCCACCGGGGAGCTGTTTTTT
>14|TRBV6-2/TRBV6-3|.|TRBJ1-5|many
CASSKDGLGQPQHF
TGTGCCAGCAGCAAAGATGGGCTTGGGCAGCCCCAGCATTTT
>16|TRBV28|TRBD1|TRBJ2-7|many
CASSFRPGQGLLEQYF
TGTGCCAGCAGTTTCCGGCCGGGACAGGGGCTCCTCGAGCAGTACTTC
>14|TRBV28|.|TRBJ2-3|many
CASSLPSATDTQYF
TGTGCCAGCAGTTTGCCTAGCGCCACAGATACGCAGTATTTT
>18|TRBV2|TRBD2|TRBJ2-1|few
CASRGTSGIKGPYNEQFF
TGTGCCAGCAGGGGGACTAGCGGGATCAAAGGGCCCTACAATGAGCAGTTCTTC
>15|TRBV24-1|TRBD1|TRBJ2-7|many
CATSDPGQDPYEQYF
TGTGCCACCAGTGATCCCGGACAGGATCCCTACGAGCAGTACTTC
>15|TRBV12-3/TRBV12-4|.|TRBJ1-1|many
CASSPLPWGAAEAFF
TGTGCCAGCAGCCCATTGCCTTGGGGGGCCGCTGAAGCTTTCTTT
>15|TRBV29-1|.|TRBJ2-7|many
CSVARENGPSYEQYF
TGCAGCGTTGCCCGAGAGAACGGTCCCTCCTACGAGCAGTACTTC
>17|TRBV6-2/TRBV6-3|TRBD2|TRBJ2-7|many
CASSYRAASGTFYEQYF
TGTGCCAGCAGTTACAGGGCGGCTAGCGGGACATTCTACGAGCAGTACTTC
>14|TRBV27|.|TRBJ2-7|.
CASSPVTRKHEQYF
TGTGCCAGCAGTCCTGTGACTAGGAAACACGAGCAGTACTTC
>14|TRBV5-1|.|TRBJ2-5|few
CASSLGYGIETQYF
TGCGCCAGCAGCTTGGGGTACGGGATTGAGACCCAGTACTTC
>13|TRBV30|.|TRBJ2-1|many
CAWGPYKGNEQFF
TGTGCCTGGGGGCCTTATAAGGGGAATGAGCAGTTCTTC
>14|TRBV6-5|TRBD1|TRBJ1-4|many
CASSSGAPGGWLFF
TGTGCCAGCAGTTCTGGGGCCCCAGGGGGGTGGCTGTTTTTT
>13|TRBV29-1|.|TRBJ2-1|few
CSAGTPSYNEQFF
TGCAGCGCCGGGACACCATCCTACAATGAGCAGTTCTTC
>12|TRBV6-5|.|TRBJ2-5|few
CASSRDGETQYF
TGTGCCAGCAGCCGGGACGGCGAGACCCAGTACTTC
>16|TRBV9|TRBD2|TRBJ2-1|many
CASSVGAGGPGNEQFF
TGTGCCAGCAGCGTAGGGGCGGGAGGGCCCGGCAATGAGCAGTTCTTC
>14|TRBV15|.|TRBJ2-7|many
CATKLRIQSYEQYF
TGTGCCACCAAACTTCGGATCCAATCCTACGAGCAGTACTTC
>14|TRBV9|TRBD1|TRBJ2-1|many
CASSADRGDNEQFF
TGTGCCAGCAGCGCCGACAGGGGTGACAATGAGCAGTTCTTC
>16|TRBV28|TRBD2|TRBJ2-3|many
CASSPLVREVTDTQYF
TGTGCCAGCAGCCCGCTCGTGCGGGAGGTCACAGATACGCAGTATTTT
>15|TRBV12-3/TRBV12-4|.|TRBJ2-2|many
CASSPSAPGTGELFF
TGTGCCAGCAGTCCCAGCGCGCCGGGCACCGGGGAGCTGTTTTTT
>11|TRBV28|.|TRBJ2-1|many
CASSSTNEQFF
TGTGCCAGCAGTTCAACCAATGAGCAGTTCTTC
>15|TRBV12-3/TRBV12-4|.|TRBJ2-1|many
CASSLAVGFSGEQFF
TGTGCCAGCAGTTTAGCGGTAGGATTCAGCGGTGAGCAGTTCTTC